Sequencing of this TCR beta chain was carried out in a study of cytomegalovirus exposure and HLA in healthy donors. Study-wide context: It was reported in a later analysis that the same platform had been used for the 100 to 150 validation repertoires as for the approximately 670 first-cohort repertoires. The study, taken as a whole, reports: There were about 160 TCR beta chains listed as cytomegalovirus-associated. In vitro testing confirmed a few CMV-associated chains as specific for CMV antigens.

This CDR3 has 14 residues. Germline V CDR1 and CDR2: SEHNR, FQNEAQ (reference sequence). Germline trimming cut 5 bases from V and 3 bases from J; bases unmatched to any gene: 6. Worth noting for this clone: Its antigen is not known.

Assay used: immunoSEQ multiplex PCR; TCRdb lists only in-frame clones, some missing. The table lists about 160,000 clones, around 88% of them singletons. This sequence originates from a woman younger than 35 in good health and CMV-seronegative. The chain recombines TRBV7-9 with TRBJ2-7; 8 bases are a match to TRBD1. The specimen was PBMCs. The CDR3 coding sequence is TGTGCCAGCAGCCACCTCGGACAGGGCTACGAGCAGTACTTC. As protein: CASSHLGQGYEQYF.